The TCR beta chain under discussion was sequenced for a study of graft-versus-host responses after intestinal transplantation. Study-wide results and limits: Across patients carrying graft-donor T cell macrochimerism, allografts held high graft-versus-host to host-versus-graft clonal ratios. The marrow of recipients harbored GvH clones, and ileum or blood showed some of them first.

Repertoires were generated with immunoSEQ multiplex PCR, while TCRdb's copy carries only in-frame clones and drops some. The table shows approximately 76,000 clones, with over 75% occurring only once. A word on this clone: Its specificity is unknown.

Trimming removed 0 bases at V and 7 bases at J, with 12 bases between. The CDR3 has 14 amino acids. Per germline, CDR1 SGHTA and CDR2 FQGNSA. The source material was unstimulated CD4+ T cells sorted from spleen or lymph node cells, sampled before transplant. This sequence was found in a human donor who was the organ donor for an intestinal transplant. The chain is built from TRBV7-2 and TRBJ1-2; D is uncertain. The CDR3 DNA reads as TGTGCCAGCAGCTTAGCGCAAGGAAGCGGTGGCTACACCTTC. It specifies CASSLAQGSGGYTF.